The clone carrying this T cell receptor beta chain has only one observation. Method: immunoSEQ multiplex PCR; TCRdb's copy keeps in-frame clones and lacks some. The profile shows roughly 500,000 clones, 89% of them singletons. This record belongs to a study of Ad26.COV2.S vaccination and SARS-CoV-2 variants. The treatment is: 19 received Ad26.COV2.S at low or high dose, single or two shots; several received placebo; per-sample allocation not given. Sampling occurred on day 63 after the first vaccine or placebo injection. Based in Boston, the donor was an adult of 18-55 years. The CDR3 has 13 amino acids. Trimming removed 4 bases at V and 9 bases at J, with 12 bases between.

This sequence joins TRBV12-3 or TRBV12-4 and TRBJ1-4; D is unresolved. This specimen consisted of peripheral blood, obtained in a trial of Ad26.COV2.S vaccine versus placebo. This clonotype originated in a person aged 18-65 years who received the Ad26.COV2.S COVID-19 vaccine or a placebo. The CDR3 loop reads CASSWRNPKKLFF. DNA of the CDR3: TGTGCCAGCAGTTGGCGGAACCCAAAAAAACTGTTTTTT.